Following are 10 T cell receptor beta chains from one sample sequenced in a study of blood T cells in healthy people across ages. Together with a sample-barcoded 5' primer, a J-beta primer mix was included in a second PCR lasting about 6 to 12 cycles. TCRdb redid the calling of the 5' RACE reads with MiXCR, one entry per CDR3 protein. The repertoire has just over 1 million distinct CDR3 sequences, more than 35% of them found once; the top ten carry approximately 17%. Sequencing was performed on blood. Receptors were obtained from a woman aged 55-69 years in good health.

The chain uses TRBV27 and TRBJ2-1, with D uncertain. The CDR3 runs to 13 residues. V gave up 5 bases and J gave up 7 bases, with 12 bases separating them. Germline V lookup: CDR1 MNHEY, CDR2 SMNVEV (reference sequence). CDR3 nucleotide sequence: TGTGCCAGCAGTGTACTCGTTGGAAATGAGCAGTTCTTC. Translating gives CASSVLVGNEQFF.

The chain links TRBV24-1 to TRBJ2-7, with D possibly matching TRBD2 (6 bases). V dropped 7 bases and J dropped 0 bases, with 12 bases sitting between them. Germline loops: CDR1 KGHDR, CDR2 SFDVKD. This CDR3 is 14 amino acids long. The CDR3 region is CATSADGSSYEQYF. The DNA of the CDR3 is TGTGCCACCAGCGCGGACGGGAGCTCCTACGAGCAGTACTTC.

The J gene is TRBJ2-5, the V gene TRBV5-1, with 12 bases aligning to TRBD2. The germline V gene encodes CDR1 SGHRS and CDR2 YFSETQ. The trim removed 2 bases at V and 5 bases at J, leaving 7 bases unmatched. This CDR3 has 16 residues. The DNA of the CDR3 is TGCGCCAGCAGCTTACTGACTAGCGGGAGCGGTGAGACCCAGTACTTC. It specifies CASSLLTSGSGETQYF. Using reference TRBV5-1 and TRBJ2-5 for the parts outside the CDR3, the full variable domain is KAGVTQTPRYLIKTRGQQVTLSCSPISGHRSVSWYQQTPGQGLQFLFEYFSETQRNKGNFPGRFSGRQFSNSRSEMNVSTLELGDSALYLCASSLLTSGSGETQYFGPGTRLLVL.

The CDR3 loop is CASSLPPRSGRAGWDTQYF. CDR3 nucleotide sequence: TGTGCCAGCAGTCTTCCCCCCCGGAGCGGGAGGGCCGGGTGGGATACGCAGTATTTT. The chain carries TRBV6-1 and TRBJ2-3; TRBD2 agrees at 10 bases. V trimming: 5 bases; J trimming: 6 bases; junction bases outside the gene matches: 20. The germline CDR1 and CDR2 sequences are MNHNS and SASEGT. CDR3 length: 19 residues.

This clonotype was counted only a few times. The genes are TRBV9 and TRBJ2-7, with D maybe TRBD1 (6 bases). Trimming removed 2 bases at V and 4 bases at J, with 16 bases between. Germline V CDR1 and CDR2: SGDLS, YYNGEE. The CDR3 has 15 residues. The CDR3 DNA is TGTGCCAGCAGCGTTGGGGGACATGACCCTTACGAGCAGTACTTC. Protein product: CASSVGGHDPYEQYF. Together with reference TRBV9 and TRBJ2-7, the CDR3 gives the full variable domain: DSGVTQTPKHLITATGQRVTLRCSPRSGDLSVYWYQQSLDQGLQFLIQYYNGEERAKGNILERFSAQQFPDLHSELNLSSLELGDSALYFCASSVGGHDPYEQYFGPGTRLTVT.

The chain links TRBV7-9 to TRBJ2-3; D call uncertain. Germline assignment: CDR1 SEHNR and CDR2 FQNEAQ (reference sequence). This CDR3 spans 16 amino acids. Trimming pared 1 base from V and 3 bases from J, leaving 14 bases between. The CDR3 bases are TGTGCCAGCAGCTTAGGAGAACAGACGATGACAGATACGCAGTATTTT. Protein: CASSLGEQTMTDTQYF.

This chain joins TRBV20-1 and TRBJ2-1, with D unresolved. Germline CDR1 is DFQATT and CDR2 is SNEGSKA (reference sequence). The CDR3 is 16 residues long. The ends were cut back, 0 bases at V and 0 bases at J, with 12 bases in the middle. CDR3 in DNA: TGCAGTGCTAGAGATCGGTTTAGAAGCTCCTACAATGAGCAGTTCTTC. Residues: CSARDRFRSSYNEQFF.

V gene TRBV15 combines with J gene TRBJ2-4; 8 bases agree with TRBD1. The end of the DNA fits TRBJ2-5 better, so the J call may be wrong. Germline V lookup: CDR1 LNHNV, CDR2 YYDKDF (reference sequence). The CDR3 is 15 residues long. CDR3 sequence reads: CATSNTRQGKETQYF. The CDR3 DNA reads as TGTGCCACCAGCAACACACGACAGGGGAAAGAGACCCAGTACTTC.

V is TRBV9 and J is TRBJ2-1; D possibly corresponds to TRBD1 (5 bases). The CDR3 consists of 14 residues. V was shortened by 0 bases and J by 6 bases, with 10 bases between the two germline ends. The V gene's germline CDR1 is SGDLS and CDR2 YYNGEE. DNA for the CDR3: TGTGCCAGCAGCGTAGGCGGCAGGGCCAATGAGCAGTTCTTC. Translation: CASSVGGRANEQFF.

The chain couples TRBV5-1 to TRBJ2-1, with 12 bases lining up with TRBD2. The CDR3 is 16 amino acids. With V trimmed by 6 bases and J by 7 bases, 11 bases remained unmatched. CDR1 and CDR2 (germline): SGHRS, YFSETQ. This CDR3 reads CASTLAGGPNHNEQFF. CDR3 sequence (DNA): TGCGCCAGCACTCTAGCGGGAGGGCCAAATCATAATGAGCAGTTCTTC.